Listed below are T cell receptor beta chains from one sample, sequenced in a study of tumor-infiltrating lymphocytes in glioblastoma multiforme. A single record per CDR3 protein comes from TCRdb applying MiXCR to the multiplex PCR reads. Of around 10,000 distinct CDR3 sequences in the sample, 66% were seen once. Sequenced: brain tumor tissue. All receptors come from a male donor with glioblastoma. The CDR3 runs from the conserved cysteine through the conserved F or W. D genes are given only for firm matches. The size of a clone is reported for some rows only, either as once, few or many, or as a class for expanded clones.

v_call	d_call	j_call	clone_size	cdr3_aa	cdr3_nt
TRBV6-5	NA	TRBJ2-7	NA	CAVSYSLQQAHEKYF	TGTGCCGTCAGTTACTCCCTACAGCAGGCCCACGAGAAGTACTTC
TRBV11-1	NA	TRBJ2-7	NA	CASSHRPGGEQYF	TGTGCCAGCAGCCATCGTCCGGGTGGTGAGCAGTACTTC
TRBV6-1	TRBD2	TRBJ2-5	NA	CASSGGMGLAATGQETQYF	TGTGCCAGCAGTGGAGGGATGGGACTAGCGGCAACGGGGCAAGAGACCCAGTACTTC
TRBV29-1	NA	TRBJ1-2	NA	CSARGPLGSGYTF	TGCAGCGCGCGGGGTCCCCTCGGGAGTGGCTACACCTTC
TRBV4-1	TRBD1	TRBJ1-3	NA	CASGQETGTGNTIYF	TGCGCCAGCGGCCAAGAGACAGGGACTGGAAACACCATATATTTT
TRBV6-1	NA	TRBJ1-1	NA	CASSYGTGVVVWTEAFF	TGTGCCAGCAGCTACGGCACGGGGGTTGTGGTGTGGACTGAAGCTTTCTTT
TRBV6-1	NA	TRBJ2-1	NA	CASSEGVVAYNEQFF	TGCGCCAGCAGTGAAGGAGTCGTAGCATATAATGAGCAGTTCTTC
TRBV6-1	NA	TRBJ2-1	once	CVSSQRWGGLRSNEQFF	TGTGTCAGCAGTCAGCGTTGGGGGGGGCTTCGATCCAATGAGCAGTTCTTC
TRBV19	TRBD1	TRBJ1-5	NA	CASSSPGQAQPQHF	TGTGCCAGTAGTTCCCCTGGACAGGCACAGCCCCAGCATTTT
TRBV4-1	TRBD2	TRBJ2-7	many	CASSQPGLAGVTYEQYF	TGCGCCAGCAGCCAACCGGGACTAGCGGGAGTAACCTACGAGCAGTACTTC
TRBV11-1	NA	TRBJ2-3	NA	CDSSPFGTDTQYF	TGTGACAGCAGCCCCTTCGGCACAGATACGCAGTATTTT
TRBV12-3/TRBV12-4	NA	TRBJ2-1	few	CASTLYNERFF	TGTGCCAGTACCCTGTACAATGAGCGGTTCTTC
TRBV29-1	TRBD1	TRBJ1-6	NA	CNVARDRVSPLHF	TGCAACGTTGCCAGGGACAGAGTATCGCCCCTCCACTTT
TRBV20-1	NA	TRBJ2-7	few	CNATSQKGVYEQCF	TGCAATGCTACTTCACAAAAGGGGGTCTACGAGCAGTGCTTC
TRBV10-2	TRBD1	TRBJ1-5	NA	CASRQLATGDLSQHF	TGCGCCAGCAGACAATTGGCGACAGGGGATCTGTCCCAGCATTTT
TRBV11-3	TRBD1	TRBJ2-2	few	CASSDRDTGELFF	TGTGCCAGCAGCGACAGGGACACCGGGGAGCTGTTTTTT
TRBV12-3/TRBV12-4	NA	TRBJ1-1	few	CASSQRTENTEAFF	TGTGCCAGCAGCCAAAGGACAGAGAACACTGAAGCTTTCTTT
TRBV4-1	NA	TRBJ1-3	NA	CAISQVMGNGNTIYF	TGCGCCATCAGCCAAGTTATGGGGAACGGAAACACCATATATTTT